This entry lists 17 T cell receptor beta chains sequenced from one sample in a study of blood T cell repertoires in COVID-19. The table came from immunoSEQ multiplex PCR; TCRdb's copy has only in-frame clones and leaves some out. The data contain 150,000 to 200,000 clones, 92% of them singletons. The sequenced sample was peripheral blood. The receptors were gathered from a man under 40 with COVID-19, enrolled during active disease.

The gene calls are TRBV5-5 and TRBJ2-7; tentatively, D is TRBD1 (5 bases). Trimming took off 0 bases at V and 4 bases at J, with 11 bases between the two ends. The CDR3 is made up of 14 amino acids. CDR1 is SGHKS and CDR2 is YYEKEE in the germline V gene (reference sequence). CDR3 protein: CASSLATAQYEQYF. In nucleotides, the CDR3 is TGTGCCAGCAGCTTGGCGACAGCTCAATACGAGCAGTACTTC.

The chain couples TRBV28 to TRBJ2-1, with 7 bases fitting TRBD2. The germline V gene encodes CDR1 MDHEN and CDR2 SYDVKM. The CDR3 has 15 residues. V shed 5 bases, J shed 4 bases, and the junction held 8 bases outside the gene matches. The CDR3 region has the DNA TGTGCCAGCAGTCCAAGCGGGATAGGGTACAATGAGCAGTTCTTC. Protein: CASSPSGIGYNEQFF.

This clone was seen once. The rearrangement uses TRBV4-3 and TRBJ1-5, with D possibly being TRBD1 (6 bases). V was shortened by 3 bases and J by 4 bases, with 7 bases between the two germline ends. The CDR3 runs 13 residues. In germline, CDR1 is LGHNA, CDR2 YSLEER. The CDR3 loop is CASSQDRNQPQHF. CDR3 bases: TGCGCCAGCAGCCAGGACAGAAATCAGCCCCAGCATTTT.

This rearrangement joins TRBV7-9 to TRBJ1-2, with D possibly matching TRBD1 (6 bases). This CDR3 contains 13 residues. Germline CDR1 SEHNR, CDR2 FQNEAQ (reference sequence). V lost 3 bases and J 5 bases, leaving 10 bases between the germline ends. The CDR3 loop is CASSFGQNYGYTF. The CDR3 coding sequence is TGTGCCAGCAGCTTCGGACAGAATTATGGCTACACCTTC.

The chain has TRBV11-2 and TRBJ2-1; 10 bases map to TRBD2. Unmatched junction bases numbered 11, after V lost 1 base and J lost 8 bases. Germline CDR1 and CDR2: SGHAT and FQNNGV. This CDR3 is built from 17 residues. The chain's CDR3 is CASSLGASGSLFYEQFF. DNA of the CDR3: TGTGCCAGCAGCTTAGGGGCTAGCGGGAGTCTTTTCTATGAGCAGTTCTTC.

This clone showed up just once. V is TRBV7-2 and J is TRBJ1-4; 8 bases agree with TRBD1. In germline, CDR1 is SGHTA, CDR2 FQGNSA. CDR3 length: 15 amino acids. Trimming at V came to 5 bases and at J to 6 bases, leaving 8 bases not matched to a gene. Here the CDR3 DNA reads TGTGCCAGCAGCGAAATGGGGACAGGTTATGAAAAACTGTTTTTT. This sequence encodes CASSEMGTGYEKLFF.

V and J are TRBV28 and TRBJ2-7; D may be TRBD1 (6 bases). Germline assignment: CDR1 MDHEN and CDR2 SYDVKM. V was trimmed by 4 bases and J by 4 bases, leaving 14 bases between them. This CDR3 has 14 residues. Written as DNA, the CDR3 is TGTGCCAGCAGTTCACAGGGAAGTGGGTACGAGCAGTACTTC. Amino acids: CASSSQGSGYEQYF. Complete variable domain (other parts from reference TRBV28 and TRBJ2-7): DVKVTQSSRYLVKRTGEKVFLECVQDMDHENMFWYRQDPGLGLRLIYFSYDVKMKEKGDIPEGYSVSREKKERFSLILESASTNQTSMYLCASSSQGSGYEQYFGPGTRLTVT.

The chain combines TRBV28 with TRBJ2-2; 10 bases match TRBD1. Germline V gene lookup returns CDR1 MDHEN and CDR2 SYDVKM. The CDR3 loop spans 14 amino acids. V shed 6 bases and J 5 bases; nucleotides not matched to a gene: 3. The CDR3 region has the DNA TGTGCCAGCAGGCGGACAGGGGGGACCGGGGAGCTGTTTTTT. Protein: CASRRTGGTGELFF.

This chain uses TRBV9 with TRBJ1-4, with TRBD1 matching 7 bases. This CDR3 spans 15 amino acids. Germline trimming cut 3 bases from V and 5 bases from J; bases unmatched to any gene: 7. Germline CDR1 is SGDLS and CDR2 is YYNGEE. CDR3 region: CASSGPGQKNEKLFF. For the CDR3, the DNA is TGTGCCAGCAGCGGCCCGGGACAGAAGAATGAAAAACTGTTTTTT.

The genes are TRBV10-3 and TRBJ1-2; no firm D call. With 5 bases removed from V and 4 bases from J, the gap between germline ends came to 8 bases. CDR1 and CDR2 (germline): ENHRY, SYGVKD. The CDR3 covers 12 residues. CDR3 nucleotides: TGTGCCATCAGTCCCGTCAGCTATGGCTACACCTTC. Translation: CAISPVSYGYTF.

This chain joins TRBV29-1 and TRBJ1-2, with D perhaps matching TRBD1 (5 bases). This CDR3 is 12 amino acids long. Germline V gene lookup returns CDR1 SQVTM and CDR2 ANQGSEA. V lost 3 bases, J lost 4 bases, and 9 bases lay in between. The chain's CDR3 is CSVESRVYGYTF. The CDR3 DNA sequence: TGCAGCGTTGAGTCCAGGGTCTATGGCTACACCTTC.

CDR3 bases: TGCGCCAGCAGCTTCATTAATTCACCCCTCCACTTT. Translation: CASSFINSPLHF. The rearrangement joins TRBV5-1 to TRBJ1-6, with D unclear. This CDR3 comprises 12 residues. V was trimmed by 2 bases and J by 6 bases, leaving 3 bases between them. Germline V gene data show CDR1 as SGHRS and CDR2 as YFSETQ.

The rearrangement links TRBV4-2 to TRBJ2-7; 11 nucleotides match TRBD2. V was clipped by 0 bases and J by 3 bases; unmatched bases: 10. The CDR3 sequence is 18 residues long. The germline V gene has CDR1 LGHNA and CDR2 YNFKEQ. The CDR3 nucleotides read TGTGCCAGCAGCCAAGATCTTGTGACTAGCGGGATCCTCTACGAGCAGTACTTC. This translates into CASSQDLVTSGILYEQYF.

This chain uses TRBV6-6 with TRBJ2-1; D remains ambiguous. CDR3 length equals 15 residues. Trimming shortened V by 0 bases and J by 4 bases, and 10 bases separated the two germline ends. CDR1 is MNHNY, CDR2 SVGAGI, per germline (reference sequence). CDR3 protein: CASSYSRDWYNEQFF. The CDR3 DNA sequence: TGTGCCAGCAGTTACTCGCGAGACTGGTACAATGAGCAGTTCTTC.

The V call is TRBV27, the J call TRBJ1-6; D gene ambiguous. The V end lost 11 bases, the J end lost 5 bases, and 19 bases lay between the germline ends. The germline V gene encodes CDR1 MNHEY and CDR2 SMNVEV (reference sequence). The CDR3 totals 15 residues. CDR3 in amino acids: CAAALRGGDNSPLHF. The CDR3 DNA reads TGTGCCGCAGCACTCCGGGGTGGGGATAATTCACCCCTCCACTTT.

The rearrangement links TRBV4-1 to TRBJ2-7; 12 bases map to TRBD1. The germline V gene encodes CDR1 MGHRA and CDR2 YSYEKL. Trimming removed 4 bases from V and 4 bases from J; junction bases left unmatched: 2. This CDR3 is 14 amino acids long. The CDR3 nucleotides are TGCGCCAGCAGCCCGGGACAGGGGGCGTACGAGCAGTACTTC. Amino acid sequence: CASSPGQGAYEQYF.

The chain combines TRBV13 with TRBJ2-1, with D possibly matching TRBD2 (6 bases). The CDR3 covers 16 residues. V shed 3 bases and J shed 0 bases, with 12 bases lying between them. Looked up from germline, CDR1 is PRHDT and CDR2 is FYEKMQ (reference sequence). The CDR3 region has the DNA TGTGCCAGCAGCTTTGGCGGGGTTAGCTCCTACAATGAGCAGTTCTTC. Its translation is CASSFGGVSSYNEQFF.